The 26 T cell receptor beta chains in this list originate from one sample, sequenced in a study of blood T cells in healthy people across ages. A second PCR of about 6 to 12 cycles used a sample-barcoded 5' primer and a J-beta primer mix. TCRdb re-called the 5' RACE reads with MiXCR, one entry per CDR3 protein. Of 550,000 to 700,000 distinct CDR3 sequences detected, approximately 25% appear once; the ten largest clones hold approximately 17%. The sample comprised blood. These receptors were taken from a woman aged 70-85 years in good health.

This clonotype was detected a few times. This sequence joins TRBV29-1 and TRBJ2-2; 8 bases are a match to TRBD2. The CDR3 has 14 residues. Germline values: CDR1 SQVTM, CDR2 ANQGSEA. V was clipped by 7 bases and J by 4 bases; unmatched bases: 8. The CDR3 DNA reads TGCAGCGCCCGGAGCGGGGGTTTCACCGGGGAGCTGTTTTTT. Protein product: CSARSGGFTGELFF.

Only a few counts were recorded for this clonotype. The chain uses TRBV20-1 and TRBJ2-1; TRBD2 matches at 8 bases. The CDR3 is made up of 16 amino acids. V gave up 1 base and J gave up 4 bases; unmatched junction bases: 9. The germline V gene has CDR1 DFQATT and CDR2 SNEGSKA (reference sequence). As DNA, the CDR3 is TGCAGTGCTAGAGTCCCCAGCGGGGGCCTTTACAATGAGCAGTTCTTC. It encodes CSARVPSGGLYNEQFF.

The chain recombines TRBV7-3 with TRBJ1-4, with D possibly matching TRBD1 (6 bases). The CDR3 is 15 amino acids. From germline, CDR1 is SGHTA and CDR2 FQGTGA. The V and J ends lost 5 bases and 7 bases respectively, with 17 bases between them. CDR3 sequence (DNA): TGTGCCAGCAGCCTCACAGGGAGAATTGGTGAAAAACTGTTTTTT. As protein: CASSLTGRIGEKLFF.

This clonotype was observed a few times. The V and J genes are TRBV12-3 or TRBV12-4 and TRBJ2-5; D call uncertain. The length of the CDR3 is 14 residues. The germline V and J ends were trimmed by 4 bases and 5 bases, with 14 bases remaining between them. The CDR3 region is CASSSRVFAETQYF. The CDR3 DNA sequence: TGTGCCAGCAGTTCAAGGGTCTTTGCGGAGACCCAGTACTTC.

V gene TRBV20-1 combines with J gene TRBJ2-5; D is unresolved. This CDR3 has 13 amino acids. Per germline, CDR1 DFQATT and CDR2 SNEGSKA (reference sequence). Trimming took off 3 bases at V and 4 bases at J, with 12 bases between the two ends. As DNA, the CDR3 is TGCAGTGCTAGTGGGCGGCGTGGAGAGACCCAGTACTTC. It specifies CSASGRRGETQYF.

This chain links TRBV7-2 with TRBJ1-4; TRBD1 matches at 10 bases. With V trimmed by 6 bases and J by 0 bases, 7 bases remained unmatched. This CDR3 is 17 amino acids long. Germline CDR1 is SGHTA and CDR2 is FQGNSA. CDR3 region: CASSKRQGAATNEKLFF. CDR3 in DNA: TGTGCCAGCAGTAAAAGACAGGGGGCTGCAACTAATGAAAAACTGTTTTTT.

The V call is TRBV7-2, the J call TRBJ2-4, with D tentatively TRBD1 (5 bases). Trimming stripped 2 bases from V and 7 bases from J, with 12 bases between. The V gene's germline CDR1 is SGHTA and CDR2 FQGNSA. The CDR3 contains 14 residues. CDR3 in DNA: TGTGCCAGCAGCTTACAGGGTGGTGAGAACATTCAGTACTTC. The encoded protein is CASSLQGGENIQYF.

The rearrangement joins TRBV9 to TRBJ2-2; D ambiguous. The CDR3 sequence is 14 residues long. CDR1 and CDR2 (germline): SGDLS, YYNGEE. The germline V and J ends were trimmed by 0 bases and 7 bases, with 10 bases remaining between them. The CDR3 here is CASSVGLTVGELFF. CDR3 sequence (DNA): TGTGCCAGCAGCGTAGGACTGACCGTCGGGGAGCTGTTTTTT.

The CDR3 reads CASSLNAAGNSPLHF. The CDR3 bases are TGTGCCAGCAGCTTAAACGCGGCTGGCAATTCACCCCTCCACTTT. The rearrangement joins TRBV7-2 to TRBJ1-6; no clear D gene. The length of the CDR3 is 15 residues. V was cut by 2 bases and J by 7 bases, with 12 bases left in between. CDR1 SGHTA and CDR2 FQGNSA come from the germline V gene.

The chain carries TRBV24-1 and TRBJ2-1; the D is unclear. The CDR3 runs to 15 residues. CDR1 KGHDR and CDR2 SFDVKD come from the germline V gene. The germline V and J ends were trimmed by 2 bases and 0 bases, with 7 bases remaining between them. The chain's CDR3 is CATSDSSSSYNEQFF. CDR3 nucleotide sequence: TGTGCCACCAGTGATTCAAGCAGCTCCTACAATGAGCAGTTCTTC.

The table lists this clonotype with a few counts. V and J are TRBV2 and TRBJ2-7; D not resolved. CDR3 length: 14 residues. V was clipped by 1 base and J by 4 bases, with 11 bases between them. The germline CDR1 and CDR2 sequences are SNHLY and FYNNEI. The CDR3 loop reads CASSEEPSVYEQYF. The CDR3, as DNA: TGTGCCAGCAGTGAAGAGCCATCTGTATACGAGCAGTACTTC. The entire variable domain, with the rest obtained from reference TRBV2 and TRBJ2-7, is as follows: EPEVTQTPSHQVTQMGQEVILRCVPISNHLYFYWYRQILGQKVEFLVSFYNNEISEKSEIFDDQFSVERPDGSNFTLKIRSTKLEDSAMYFCASSEEPSVYEQYFGPGTRLTVT.

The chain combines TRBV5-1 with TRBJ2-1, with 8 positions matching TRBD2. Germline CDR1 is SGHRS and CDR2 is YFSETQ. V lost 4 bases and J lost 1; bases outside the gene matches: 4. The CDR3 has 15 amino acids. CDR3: CASSEGTRSYNEQFF. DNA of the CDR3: TGCGCCAGCAGCGAGGGGACTAGATCCTACAATGAGCAGTTCTTC.

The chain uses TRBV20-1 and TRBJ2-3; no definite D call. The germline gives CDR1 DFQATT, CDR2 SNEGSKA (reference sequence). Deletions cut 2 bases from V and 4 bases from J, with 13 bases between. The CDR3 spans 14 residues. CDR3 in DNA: TGCAGTGCTAGAAGTGGTGGAGTCGCAGATACGCAGTATTTT. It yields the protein CSARSGGVADTQYF.

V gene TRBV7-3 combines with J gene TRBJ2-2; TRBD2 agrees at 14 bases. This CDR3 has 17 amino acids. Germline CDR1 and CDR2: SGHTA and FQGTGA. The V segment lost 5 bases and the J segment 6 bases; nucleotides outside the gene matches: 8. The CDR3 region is CASSQGLAGGQAGELFF. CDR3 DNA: TGTGCCAGCAGCCAAGGACTAGCGGGAGGTCAGGCCGGGGAGCTGTTTTTT.

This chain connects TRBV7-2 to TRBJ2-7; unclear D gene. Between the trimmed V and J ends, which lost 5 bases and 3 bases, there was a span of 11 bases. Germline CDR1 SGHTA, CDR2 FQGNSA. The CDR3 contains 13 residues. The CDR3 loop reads CASSPSTVYEQYF. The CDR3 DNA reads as TGTGCCAGCAGCCCGTCGACGGTCTACGAGCAGTACTTC.

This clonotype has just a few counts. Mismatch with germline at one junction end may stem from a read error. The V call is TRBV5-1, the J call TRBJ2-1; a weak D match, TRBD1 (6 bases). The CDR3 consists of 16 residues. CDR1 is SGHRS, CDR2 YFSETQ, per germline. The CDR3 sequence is CAGSLSGDGTYNEQFF. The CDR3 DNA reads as TGCGCCGGCAGCTTGTCAGGGGACGGGACCTACAATGAGCAGTTCTTC.

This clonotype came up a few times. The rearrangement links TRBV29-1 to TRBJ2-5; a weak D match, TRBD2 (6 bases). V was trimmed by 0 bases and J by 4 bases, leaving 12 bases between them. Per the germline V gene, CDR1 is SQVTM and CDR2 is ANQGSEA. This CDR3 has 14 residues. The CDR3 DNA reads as TGCAGCGTTGAAGATAGGAGGGTTGTAGAGACCCAGTACTTC. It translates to CSVEDRRVVETQYF.

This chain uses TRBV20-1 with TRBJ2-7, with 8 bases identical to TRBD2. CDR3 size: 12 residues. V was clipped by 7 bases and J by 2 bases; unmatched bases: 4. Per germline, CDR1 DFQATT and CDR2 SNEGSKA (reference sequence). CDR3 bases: TGCAGTGTTGAGCGGGGGACCTACGAGCAGTACTTC. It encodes CSVERGTYEQYF.

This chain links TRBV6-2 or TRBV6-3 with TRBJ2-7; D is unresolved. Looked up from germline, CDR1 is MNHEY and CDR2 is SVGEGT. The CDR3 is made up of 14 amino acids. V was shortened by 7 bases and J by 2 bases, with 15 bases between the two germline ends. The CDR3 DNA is TGTGCCAGCAAAACCGAACAACTTCCCTACGAGCAGTACTTC. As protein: CASKTEQLPYEQYF.

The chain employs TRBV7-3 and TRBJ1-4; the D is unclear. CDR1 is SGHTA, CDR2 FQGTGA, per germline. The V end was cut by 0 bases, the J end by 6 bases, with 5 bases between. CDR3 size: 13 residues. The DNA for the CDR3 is TGTGCCAGCAGCTTAACGAAGGATGAAAAACTGTTTTTT. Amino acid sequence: CASSLTKDEKLFF.

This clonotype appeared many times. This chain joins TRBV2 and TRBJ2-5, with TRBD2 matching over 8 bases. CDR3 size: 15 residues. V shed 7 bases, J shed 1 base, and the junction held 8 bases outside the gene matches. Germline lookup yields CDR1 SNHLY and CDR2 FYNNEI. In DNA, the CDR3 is TGTGCCAGCACCCTGAGGAGCGGGGGCCAAGAGACCCAGTACTTC. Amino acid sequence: CASTLRSGGQETQYF.

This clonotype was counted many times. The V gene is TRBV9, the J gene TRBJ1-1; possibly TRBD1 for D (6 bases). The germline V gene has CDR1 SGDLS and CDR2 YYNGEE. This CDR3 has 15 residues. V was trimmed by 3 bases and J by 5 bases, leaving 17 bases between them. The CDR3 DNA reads TGTGCCAGCAGCGCCGGGGGGGCTCGCGTGACTGAAGCTTTCTTT. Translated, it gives CASSAGGARVTEAFF.

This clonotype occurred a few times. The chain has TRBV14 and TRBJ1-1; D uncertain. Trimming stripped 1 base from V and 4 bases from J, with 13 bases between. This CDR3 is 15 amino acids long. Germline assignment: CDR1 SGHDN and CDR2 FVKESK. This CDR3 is CASSQVYGRSTEAFF. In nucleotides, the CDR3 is TGTGCCAGCAGCCAAGTGTATGGGAGAAGCACTGAAGCTTTCTTT.

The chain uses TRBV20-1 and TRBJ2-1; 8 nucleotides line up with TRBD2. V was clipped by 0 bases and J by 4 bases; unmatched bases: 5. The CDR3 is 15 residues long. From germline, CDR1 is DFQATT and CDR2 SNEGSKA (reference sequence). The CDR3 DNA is TGCAGTGCTAGAGAGGCCCAGCGGGGGTACAATGAGCAGTTCTTC. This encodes CSAREAQRGYNEQFF.

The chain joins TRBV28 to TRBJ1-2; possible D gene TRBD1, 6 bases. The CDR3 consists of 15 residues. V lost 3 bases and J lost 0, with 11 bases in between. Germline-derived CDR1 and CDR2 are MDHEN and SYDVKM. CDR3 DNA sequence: TGTGCCAGCAGTTTCCTCGACAGGTCTAACTATGGCTACACCTTC. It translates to CASSFLDRSNYGYTF.

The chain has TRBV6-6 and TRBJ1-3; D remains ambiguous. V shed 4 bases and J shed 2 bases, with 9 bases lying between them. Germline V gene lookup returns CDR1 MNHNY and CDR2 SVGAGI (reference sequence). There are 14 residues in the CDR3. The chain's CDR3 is CASSSLQAGNTIYF. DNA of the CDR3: TGTGCCAGCAGTTCTTTACAAGCTGGAAACACCATATATTTT.